This T cell receptor beta chain comes out of a study of identical twins. One entry per CDR3 protein, called by TCRdb with MiXCR from the 5' RACE reads. In the table there are about 520,000 distinct CDR3 sequences, approximately 22% of which are singletons. CDR1 is LGHDT and CDR2 is YNNKEL in the germline V gene (reference sequence). The CDR3 has 16 amino acids. The V segment lost 4 bases and the J segment 6 bases; nucleotides outside the gene matches: 11. This clonotype was seen only a few times. The data also belong to a second study, concerning T cells expressing NK-cell markers.

This TCR was sampled from a young woman in good health. The sequencing input was CD4+ T cells sorted from blood. The rearrangement links TRBV3-1 to TRBJ2-3; TRBD1 aligns across 9 bases. Here the CDR3 reads CASSLGQGTTSDTQYF. CDR3 nucleotides: TGTGCCAGCAGCCTCGGACAGGGGACCACGTCGGATACGCAGTATTTT.